A single sample is the source of the 18 T cell receptor beta chains below, sequenced in a study of T cell responses to AZD1222 COVID-19 vaccine. Generated by immunoSEQ multiplex PCR, the TCRdb table keeps only in-frame clones and is missing some. The table shows about 110,000 clones, with 88% occurring only once. Sequencing was performed on peripheral blood, taken on day 0 of AZD1222 vaccination. These receptors came from an adult in good health.

V usage is TRBV3-1 (or the pseudogene TRBV3-2) and J usage is TRBJ2-3, with TRBD2 identical over 8 bases. The ends lost 8 bases at V and 7 bases at J; junction bases unmatched: 5. Germline V gene sequence: CDR1 LGHDT, CDR2 YNNKEL (reference sequence). This CDR3 has 12 residues. The CDR3 DNA is TGTGCCAGCTCGGGGGGGCCGAATACGCAGTATTTT. Its translation is CASSGGPNTQYF.

This chain uses TRBV7-9 with TRBJ1-2; no clear D gene. Germline V gene lookup returns CDR1 SEHNR and CDR2 FQNEAQ (reference sequence). The CDR3 consists of 12 residues. Trimming pared 5 bases from V and 2 bases from J, leaving 6 bases between. CDR3 sequence reads: CASSQMNYGYTF. CDR3 DNA: TGTGCCAGCAGCCAAATGAACTATGGCTACACCTTC.

V gene TRBV9 combines with J gene TRBJ2-7; D is ambiguous. CDR1 is SGDLS and CDR2 is YYNGEE in the germline V gene. The CDR3 spans 13 residues. V dropped 0 bases and J dropped 6 bases, with 10 bases sitting between them. This CDR3 reads CASSVARSTEQYF. The CDR3 DNA reads as TGTGCCAGCAGCGTAGCTCGTTCGACCGAGCAGTACTTC.

The chain combines TRBV5-5 with TRBJ1-2; maybe TRBD1 (6 bases). Germline lookup yields CDR1 SGHKS and CDR2 YYEKEE (reference sequence). This CDR3 comprises 16 residues. Trimming left V 4 bases short and J 4 bases short, with 20 bases between. The CDR3 spells CASSAAGGTSSYGYTF. The CDR3 region has the DNA TGTGCCAGCAGCGCGGCCGGGGGGACATCATCCTATGGCTACACCTTC.

This chain links TRBV3-1 (or the pseudogene TRBV3-2) with TRBJ2-2, with D hard to call. CDR1 and CDR2 from the germline V gene are LGHDT and YNNKEL (reference sequence). The CDR3 has 17 residues. The germline V and J ends were trimmed by 0 bases and 0 bases, with 11 bases remaining between them. The CDR3 protein is CASSQDLVASNTGELFF. The CDR3 coding sequence is TGTGCCAGCAGCCAAGATTTAGTAGCCTCGAACACCGGGGAGCTGTTTTTT.

This CDR3 reads CASSIGPSGKGEQYF. The CDR3, as DNA: TGTGCCAGTAGTATAGGCCCTAGCGGGAAGGGCGAGCAGTACTTC. The chain employs TRBV19 and TRBJ2-7; TRBD2 agrees at 9 bases. This CDR3 comprises 15 residues. CDR1 LNHDA and CDR2 SQIVND come from the germline V gene (reference sequence). V lost 1 base to trimming and J lost 6 bases; unmatched junction nucleotides: 7.

This rearrangement joins TRBV12-3 or TRBV12-4 to TRBJ1-1; no firm D call. The V gene lost 7 bases and the J gene lost 4 bases, with 13 bases spanning the gap. The CDR3 consists of 13 residues. The CDR3 bases are TGTGCCAGCACGAGGGAGGAGGGCACTGAAGCTTTCTTT. Translation: CASTREEGTEAFF.

The chain is built from TRBV7-2 and TRBJ2-1, with D possibly matching TRBD2 (6 bases). Germline V CDR1 and CDR2: SGHTA, FQGNSA. The CDR3 runs to 13 residues. V lost 4 bases and J 7 bases, leaving 11 bases between the germline ends. CDR3 in amino acids: CASSSGTLNEQFF. The CDR3 bases are TGTGCCAGCAGCTCCGGGACTCTAAATGAGCAGTTCTTC.

The J gene is TRBJ2-7, the V gene TRBV14, with D possibly called TRBD1 or TRBD2 (6 bases each). V lost 0 bases, J lost 7 bases, and 10 bases lay in between. This CDR3 is built from 13 residues. Germline V gene data show CDR1 as SGHDN and CDR2 as FVKESK. CDR3 coding DNA: TGTGCCAGCAGCCAAGATTGGAGGGGGGAGCAGTACTTC. This sequence encodes CASSQDWRGEQYF.

The gene calls are TRBV3-1 (or the pseudogene TRBV3-2) and TRBJ2-2; D unresolved. V shed 6 bases and J shed 0 bases, with 11 bases lying between them. CDR3 length: 15 amino acids. CDR1 and CDR2 from the germline V gene are LGHDT and YNNKEL (reference sequence). CDR3 DNA: TGTGCCAGCAGTCCACCCCCGGCGAACACCGGGGAGCTGTTTTTT. The encoded protein is CASSPPPANTGELFF.

The chain carries TRBV18 and TRBJ1-3; 7 bases line up with TRBD1. This CDR3 has 15 residues. The J segment lost 1 base and the V segment lost 2 bases, leaving 2 bases of the junction unmatched. Germline V CDR1 and CDR2: KGHSH, LQKENI. The CDR3 reads CASSPRTGSGNTIYF. CDR3 in DNA: TGTGCCAGCTCACCAAGGACAGGTTCTGGAAACACCATATATTTT.

This clone showed up just a few times. Other DNA sequences from this sample encode an identical CDR3 as well. The genes are TRBV24-1 and TRBJ1-2; D unclear. From germline, CDR1 is KGHDR and CDR2 SFDVKD. This CDR3 comprises 14 residues. Trimming took 4 bases from V and 3 from J, leaving 11 bases between them. For the CDR3, the DNA is TGTGCCACCAGTGACCCTTCTAGGGACTATGGCTACACCTTC. Translating gives CATSDPSRDYGYTF.

The chain employs TRBV7-2 and TRBJ2-5; D is unclear. There are 15 residues in the CDR3. V lost 4 bases to trimming and J lost 1 base, with 13 bases between them. CDR1 and CDR2 from the germline V gene are SGHTA and FQGNSA. CDR3: CASSSRVRPQETQYF. CDR3 DNA sequence: TGTGCCAGCAGCTCCCGGGTTCGGCCCCAAGAGACCCAGTACTTC.

The CDR3 is CASSQDSGYGYTF. The CDR3 DNA sequence: TGTGCCAGCAGCCAAGATTCTGGCTATGGCTACACCTTC. The V and J genes are TRBV4-2 and TRBJ1-2; no reliable D call. The CDR3 is 13 residues long. Germline V gene lookup returns CDR1 LGHNA and CDR2 YNFKEQ. V was cut by 0 bases and J by 4 bases, with 6 bases left in between.

V usage is TRBV7-9 and J usage is TRBJ2-7, with TRBD2 identical over 9 bases. The germline gives CDR1 SEHNR, CDR2 FQNEAQ (reference sequence). The CDR3 spans 15 residues. V was pared by 3 bases and J by 0 bases, with 3 bases of the junction left unmatched. The CDR3 loop is CASSLSGLASYEQYF. As DNA, the CDR3 is TGTGCCAGCAGCTTGTCGGGACTAGCCTCCTACGAGCAGTACTTC.

The rearrangement uses TRBV21-1 and TRBJ2-1; TRBD2 is the table's D call, not checked against the DNA. TRBV21-1 is recorded as a pseudogene. The CDR3 has 15 amino acids. The CDR3 loop is CASSKAGLADNEQFF. The DNA for the CDR3 is TGTGCCAGCAGCAAAGCGGGGCTAGCGGACAATGAGCAGTTCTTC.

This chain links TRBV5-1 with TRBJ1-4; D gene uncertain. V gave up 4 bases and J gave up 8 bases, with 15 bases separating them. Germline CDR1 is SGHRS and CDR2 is YFSETQ. The CDR3 contains 14 residues. The CDR3 DNA follows: TGCGCCAGCAGCCCCGGGGAGGTAGGGGAAAAACTGTTTTTT. Encoded protein: CASSPGEVGEKLFF.

The chain carries TRBV2 and TRBJ2-3; tentative D call: TRBD1 (6 bases). The CDR3 covers 14 residues. Trimming left V 6 bases short and J 0 bases short, with 10 bases between. The V gene's germline CDR1 is SNHLY and CDR2 FYNNEI. The CDR3 nucleotides are TGTGCCAGCAGGCCGGGACACAGCACAGATACGCAGTATTTT. Translation gives CASRPGHSTDTQYF. The whole variable domain, filled in from reference TRBV2 and TRBJ2-3, reads EPEVTQTPSHQVTQMGQEVILRCVPISNHLYFYWYRQILGQKVEFLVSFYNNEISEKSEIFDDQFSVERPDGSNFTLKIRSTKLEDSAMYFCASRPGHSTDTQYFGPGTRLTVL.